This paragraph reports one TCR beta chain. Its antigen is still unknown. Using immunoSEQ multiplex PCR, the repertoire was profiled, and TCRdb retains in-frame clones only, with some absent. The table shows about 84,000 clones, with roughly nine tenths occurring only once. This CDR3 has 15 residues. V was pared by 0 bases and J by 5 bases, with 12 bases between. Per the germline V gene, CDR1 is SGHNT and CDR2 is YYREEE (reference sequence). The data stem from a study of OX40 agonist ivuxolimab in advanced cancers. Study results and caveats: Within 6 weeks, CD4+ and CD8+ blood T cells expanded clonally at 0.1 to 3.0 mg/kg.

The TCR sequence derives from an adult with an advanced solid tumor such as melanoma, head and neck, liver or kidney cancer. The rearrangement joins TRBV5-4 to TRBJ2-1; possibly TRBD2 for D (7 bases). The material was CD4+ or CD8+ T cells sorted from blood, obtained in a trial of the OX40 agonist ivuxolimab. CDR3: CASSLGGGANNEQFF. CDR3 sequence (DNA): TGTGCCAGCAGCTTGGGTGGGGGGGCTAACAATGAGCAGTTCTTC.